This T cell receptor (beta chain) was documented in a study of blood T cell repertoires in COVID-19. Looking at the study overall: PBMCs, B-cell-depleted T cells, or T cells provided the cDNA or gDNA that made up the material.

Sequencing was performed with immunoSEQ multiplex PCR; in TCRdb, only in-frame clones are kept and a portion is missing. The table has some 150,000 clones, 60% to 80% seen once. The CDR3 totals 13 residues. The junction had 7 bases not matched to a gene; V was cut back by 7 bases and J by 5 bases. Germline assignment: CDR1 SGHTA and CDR2 FQGNSA. Sequencing was performed on PBMCs or T cells enriched from blood (not recorded which). This sequence was found in a woman aged 45 to 65 who had recovered from COVID-19. The chain has TRBV7-2 and TRBJ1-2; 7 positions agree with TRBD1. The CDR3 nucleotides read TGTGCCAGCACCCGGGACAGTCGGTATGGCTACACCTTC. This gives the protein CASTRDSRYGYTF.